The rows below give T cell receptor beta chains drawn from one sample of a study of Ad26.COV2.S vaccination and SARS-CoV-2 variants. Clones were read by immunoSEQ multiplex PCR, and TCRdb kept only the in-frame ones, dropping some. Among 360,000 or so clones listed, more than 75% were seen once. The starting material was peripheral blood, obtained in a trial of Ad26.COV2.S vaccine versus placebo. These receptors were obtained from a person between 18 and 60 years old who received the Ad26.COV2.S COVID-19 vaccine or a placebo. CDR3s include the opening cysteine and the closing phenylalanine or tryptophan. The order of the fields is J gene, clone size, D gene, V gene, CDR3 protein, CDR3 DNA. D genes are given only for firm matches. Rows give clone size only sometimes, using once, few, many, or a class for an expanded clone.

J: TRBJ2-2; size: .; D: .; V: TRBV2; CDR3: CASRKSTGGIGELFF; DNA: TGTGCCAGCAGGAAGAGCACGGGGGGCATCGGGGAGCTGTTTTTT
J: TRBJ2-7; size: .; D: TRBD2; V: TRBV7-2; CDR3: CASSLNPLAGSSYEQYF; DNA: TGTGCCAGCAGCTTAAACCCCCTAGCGGGGTCTTCCTACGAGCAGTACTTC
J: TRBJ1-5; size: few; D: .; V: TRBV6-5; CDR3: CASSYSSGHQPQHF; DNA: TGTGCCAGCAGTTACTCGTCGGGGCATCAGCCCCAGCATTTT
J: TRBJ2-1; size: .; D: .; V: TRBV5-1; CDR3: CASSFDRSPSPNEQFF; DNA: TGCGCCAGCAGCTTTGACCGTTCCCCTAGTCCGAATGAGCAGTTCTTC
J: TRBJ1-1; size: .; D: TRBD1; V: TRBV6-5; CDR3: CASIKDRGNTEAFF; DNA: TGTGCCAGTATTAAGGACAGGGGGAACACTGAAGCTTTCTTT
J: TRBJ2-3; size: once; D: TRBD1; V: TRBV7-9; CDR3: CASSVTGGPDTQYF; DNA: TGTGCCAGCAGCGTAACAGGGGGCCCAGATACGCAGTATTTT
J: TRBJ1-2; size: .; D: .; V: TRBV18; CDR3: CASSPTDFDGYTF; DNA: TGTGCCAGCTCTCCAACCGATTTTGATGGCTACACCTTC
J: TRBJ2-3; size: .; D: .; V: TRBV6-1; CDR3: CASSELRGASTDTQYF; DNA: TGTGCCAGCAGTGAATTGCGGGGAGCTAGCACAGATACGCAGTATTTT
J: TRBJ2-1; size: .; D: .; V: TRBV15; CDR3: CATSQRRNEQFF; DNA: TGTGCCACCAGCCAGCGGCGCAATGAGCAGTTCTTC
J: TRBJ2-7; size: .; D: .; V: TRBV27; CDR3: CASSNEKSSYEQYF; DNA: TGTGCCAGCAGTAATGAAAAAAGCTCCTACGAGCAGTACTTC
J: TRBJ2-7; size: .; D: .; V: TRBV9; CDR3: CASSVDWTVNYEQYF; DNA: TGTGCCAGCAGCGTAGACTGGACAGTCAACTACGAGCAATACTTC
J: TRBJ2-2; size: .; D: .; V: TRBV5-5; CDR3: CASSLLTANTGELFF; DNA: TGTGCCAGCAGCTTGTTGACAGCAAACACCGGGGAGCTGTTTTTT
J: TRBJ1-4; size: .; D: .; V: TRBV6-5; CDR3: CASRLRGHRDGKLFF; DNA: TGTGCCAGCAGACTGCGAGGACACAGGGACGGGAAACTGTTTTTT
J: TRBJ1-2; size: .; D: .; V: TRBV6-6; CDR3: CASSPHGIQGPRLYGYTF; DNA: TGTGCCAGCAGTCCTCACGGAATACAGGGTCCCAGACTATATGGCTACACCTTC
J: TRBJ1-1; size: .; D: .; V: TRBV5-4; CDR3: CASSLQGNTEAFF; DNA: TGTGCCAGCAGCTTACAGGGTAACACTGAAGCTTTCTTT
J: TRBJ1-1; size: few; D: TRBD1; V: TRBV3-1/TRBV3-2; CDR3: CASTRQGAYTEAFF; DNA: TGTGCCAGCACAAGACAGGGGGCATACACTGAAGCTTTCTTT
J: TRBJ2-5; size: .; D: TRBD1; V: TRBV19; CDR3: CATSDRGDQETQYF; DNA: TGTGCCACCTCGGACAGGGGGGACCAAGAGACCCAGTACTTC
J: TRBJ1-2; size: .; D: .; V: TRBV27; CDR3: CASSFRAPNYGYTF; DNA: TGTGCCAGCAGTTTTAGGGCGCCTAACTATGGCTACACCTTC
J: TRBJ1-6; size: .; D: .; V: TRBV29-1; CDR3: CSAQGGSDNSPLHF; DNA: TGCAGCGCCCAAGGGGGGAGCGACAATTCACCCCTCCACTTT
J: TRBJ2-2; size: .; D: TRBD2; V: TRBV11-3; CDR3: CASSPGLSLNTGELFF; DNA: TGTGCCAGCAGCCCGGGACTATCTCTGAACACCGGGGAGCTGTTTTTT
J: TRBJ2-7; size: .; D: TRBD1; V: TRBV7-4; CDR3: CASSRRTGGVFCYEQYF; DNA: TGTGCCAGCAGCCGTAGGACAGGGGGCGTCTTTTGCTACGAGCAGTACTTC
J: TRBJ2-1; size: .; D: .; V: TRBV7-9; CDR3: CASSSATGTYNEQFF; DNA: TGTGCCAGCAGCTCGGCAACAGGGACTTACAATGAGCAGTTCTTC
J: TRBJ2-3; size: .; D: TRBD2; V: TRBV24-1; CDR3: CATSHPPLLAGDTDTLYF; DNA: TGTGCCACCAGTCACCCTCCCCTACTAGCGGGGGACACAGATACGCTGTATTTT
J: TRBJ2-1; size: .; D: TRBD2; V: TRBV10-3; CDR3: CAISAAGGRNEQFF; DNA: TGTGCCATCAGTGCGGCGGGGGGAAGGAATGAGCAGTTCTTC
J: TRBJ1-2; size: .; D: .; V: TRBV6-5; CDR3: CASSYAGRNGYTF; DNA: TGTGCCAGCAGTTACGCCGGACGCAATGGCTACACCTTC
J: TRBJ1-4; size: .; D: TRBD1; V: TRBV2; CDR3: CASSDQGAKEKLFF; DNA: TGTGCCAGCAGTGACCAGGGGGCGAAGGAAAAACTGTTTTTT
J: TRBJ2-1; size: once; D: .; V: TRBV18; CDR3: CASSPRDDANNEQFF; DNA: TGTGCCAGCTCACCACGGGACGACGCTAACAATGAGCAGTTCTTC
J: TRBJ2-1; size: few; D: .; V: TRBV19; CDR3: CASSIDQGSYNEQFF; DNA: TGTGCCAGTAGTATAGATCAGGGCTCCTACAATGAGCAGTTCTTC
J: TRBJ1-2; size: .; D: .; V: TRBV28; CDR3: CASSTRAGYTF; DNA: TGTGCCAGCAGTACCAGGGCTGGCTACACCTTC
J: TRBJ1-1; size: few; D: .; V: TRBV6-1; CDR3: CASSEDPLARGAFF; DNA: TGTGCCAGCAGTGAAGACCCGCTGGCCCGAGGAGCTTTCTTT
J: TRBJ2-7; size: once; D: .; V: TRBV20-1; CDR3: CSASASRKYYEQYF; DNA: TGCAGTGCTAGTGCGTCGCGGAAGTACTACGAGCAGTACTTC
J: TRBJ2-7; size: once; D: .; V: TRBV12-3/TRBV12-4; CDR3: CASSDRPSYEQYF; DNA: TGTGCCAGCAGTGACAGGCCATCCTACGAGCAGTACTTC
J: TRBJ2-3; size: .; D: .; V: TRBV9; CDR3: CASSARTGNTDTQYF; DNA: TGTGCCAGCAGCGCTCGTACGGGGAACACAGATACGCAGTATTTT
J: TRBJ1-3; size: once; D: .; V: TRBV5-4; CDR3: CASSLQGNSGNTIYF; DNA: TGTGCCAGCAGCTTGCAGGGGAATTCTGGAAACACCATATATTTT
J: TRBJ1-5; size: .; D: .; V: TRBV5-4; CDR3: CASSWDQGQPQHF; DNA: TGTGCCAGCAGCTGGGACCAAGGTCAGCCCCAGCATTTT
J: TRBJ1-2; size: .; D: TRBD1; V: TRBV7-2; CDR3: CASSLGTGSLSYTF; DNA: TGTGCCAGCAGCCTAGGGACAGGCTCCCTTAGCTACACCTTC
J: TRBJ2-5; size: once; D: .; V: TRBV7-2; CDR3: CASSLGGRNQETQYF; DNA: TGTGCCAGCAGCTTAGGCGGCAGGAACCAAGAGACCCAGTACTTC
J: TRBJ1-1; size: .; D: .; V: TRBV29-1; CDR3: CSVLRGAQATEAFF; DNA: TGCAGCGTTCTTCGGGGGGCGCAGGCCACTGAAGCTTTCTTT
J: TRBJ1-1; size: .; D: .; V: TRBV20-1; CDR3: CSAAKNTEAFF; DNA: TGCAGTGCGGCAAAAAACACTGAAGCTTTCTTT
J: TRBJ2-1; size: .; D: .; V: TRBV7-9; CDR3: CASSPGLSSYNEQFF; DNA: TGTGCCAGCAGCCCGGGTCTGAGCTCCTACAATGAGCAGTTCTTC
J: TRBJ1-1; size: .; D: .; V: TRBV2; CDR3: CASRREVNTEAFF; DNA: TGTGCCAGCAGGAGGGAGGTGAACACTGAAGCTTTCTTT
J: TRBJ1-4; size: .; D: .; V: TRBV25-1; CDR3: CASSVGNEKLFF; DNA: TGTGCCAGCAGTGTGGGGAATGAAAAACTGTTTTTT
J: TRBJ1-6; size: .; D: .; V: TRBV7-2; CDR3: CASSTTGPSPLHF; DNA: TGTGCCAGCAGCACAACAGGACCTTCACCCCTCCACTTT
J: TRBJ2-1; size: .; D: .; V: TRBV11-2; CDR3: CASSLAGAEEQFF; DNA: TGTGCCAGCAGCTTAGCAGGGGCAGAAGAGCAGTTCTTC
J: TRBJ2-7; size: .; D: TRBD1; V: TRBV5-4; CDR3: CASSLRDSTYEQYF; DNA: TGTGCCAGCAGCTTGAGGGACAGTACCTACGAGCAGTACTTC
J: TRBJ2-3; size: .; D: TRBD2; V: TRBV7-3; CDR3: CASSLSPGQGLAGTSTDTQYF; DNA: TGTGCCAGCAGCTTATCTCCGGGACAAGGACTAGCGGGCACTAGCACAGATACGCAGTATTTT